This TCR beta chain was profiled in a study of blood T cells in healthy people across ages. The CDR3 is 12 amino acids. The germline V and J ends were trimmed by 6 bases and 7 bases, with 13 bases remaining between them. The authors ran a second PCR of about 6 to 12 cycles using a sample-barcoded 5' primer and a J-beta primer mix. Each TCR beta cDNA got a 12-nucleotide random molecular identifier. Via MiXCR, TCRdb re-called the 5' RACE reads, giving one row per CDR3 protein. This table has about 730,000 distinct CDR3 sequences, roughly 45% appearing once. The sequencing input was blood. The chain joins TRBV12-3 or TRBV12-4 to TRBJ2-7, with D maybe TRBD1 (6 bases). This clonotype was sampled from a woman aged 60-75 years in good health. The CDR3 region has the DNA TGTGCCAGCAGCTCAGGGGCGGGTGAGCAGTACTTC. Its protein product is CASSSGAGEQYF.